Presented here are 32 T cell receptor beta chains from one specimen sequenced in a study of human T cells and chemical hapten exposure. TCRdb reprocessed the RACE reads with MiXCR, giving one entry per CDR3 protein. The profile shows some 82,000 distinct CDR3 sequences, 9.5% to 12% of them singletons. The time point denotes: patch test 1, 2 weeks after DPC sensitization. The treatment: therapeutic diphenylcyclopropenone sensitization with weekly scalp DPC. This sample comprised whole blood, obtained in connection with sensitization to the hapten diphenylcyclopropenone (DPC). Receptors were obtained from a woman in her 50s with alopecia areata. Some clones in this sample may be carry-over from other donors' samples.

The CDR3 loop reads CASSLVSPNSPLHF. The CDR3 DNA reads TGTGCCAGCAGCTTAGTTTCCCCTAATTCACCCCTCCACTTT. This chain uses TRBV7-2 with TRBJ1-6; D is ambiguous. Deletions cut 1 base from V and 6 bases from J, with 7 bases between. The germline CDR1 and CDR2 sequences are SGHTA and FQGNSA. The CDR3 extends over 14 amino acids.

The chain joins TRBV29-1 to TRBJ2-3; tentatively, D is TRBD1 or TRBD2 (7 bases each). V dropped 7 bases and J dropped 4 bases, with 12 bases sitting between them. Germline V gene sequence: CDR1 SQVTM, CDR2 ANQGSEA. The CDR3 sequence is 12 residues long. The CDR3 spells CSAQGGPDTQYF. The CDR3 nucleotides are TGCAGCGCCCAGGGGGGGCCAGATACGCAGTATTTT.

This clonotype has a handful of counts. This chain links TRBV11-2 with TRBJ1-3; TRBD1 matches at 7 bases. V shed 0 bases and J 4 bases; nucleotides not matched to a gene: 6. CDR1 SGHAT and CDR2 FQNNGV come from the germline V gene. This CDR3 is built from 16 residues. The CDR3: CASSLEKQGIGNTIYF. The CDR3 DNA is TGTGCCAGCAGCTTAGAAAAACAGGGGATCGGAAACACCATATATTTT.

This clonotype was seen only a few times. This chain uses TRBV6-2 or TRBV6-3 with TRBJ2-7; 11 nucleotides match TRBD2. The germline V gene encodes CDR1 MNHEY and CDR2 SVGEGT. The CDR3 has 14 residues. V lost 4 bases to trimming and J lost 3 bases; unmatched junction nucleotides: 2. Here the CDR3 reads CASSLGLAVYEQYF. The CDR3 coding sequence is TGTGCCAGCAGTTTGGGACTAGCGGTCTACGAGCAGTACTTC.

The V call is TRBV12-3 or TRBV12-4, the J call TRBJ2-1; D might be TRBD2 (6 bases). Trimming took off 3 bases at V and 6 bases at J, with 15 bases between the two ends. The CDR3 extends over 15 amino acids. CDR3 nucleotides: TGTGCCAGCAGTTTCCGCGGATTGCGGGGCAATGAGCAGTTCTTC. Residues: CASSFRGLRGNEQFF.

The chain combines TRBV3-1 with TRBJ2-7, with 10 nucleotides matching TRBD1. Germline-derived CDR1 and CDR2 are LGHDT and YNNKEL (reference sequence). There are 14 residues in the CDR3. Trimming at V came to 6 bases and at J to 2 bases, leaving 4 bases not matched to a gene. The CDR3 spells CASSRQGATYEQYF. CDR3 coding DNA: TGTGCCAGCAGTCGACAGGGGGCTACCTACGAGCAGTACTTC.

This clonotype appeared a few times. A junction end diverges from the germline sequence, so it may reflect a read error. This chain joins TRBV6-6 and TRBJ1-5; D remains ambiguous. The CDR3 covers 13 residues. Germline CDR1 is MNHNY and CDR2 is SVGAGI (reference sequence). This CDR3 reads CASRSIYHQPQHF. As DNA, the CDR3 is TGTGCCAGCAGATCTATCTACCATCAGCCGCAGCATTTT.

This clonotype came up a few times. The CDR3 DNA sequence: TGTGCCAGCTCACCAGGAACAACTCTCTATGGCTACACCTTC. This codes for CASSPGTTLYGYTF. The chain employs TRBV18 and TRBJ1-2, with no clear D. The CDR3 sequence is 14 residues long. CDR1 and CDR2 (germline): KGHSH, LQKENI. V was pared by 2 bases and J by 4 bases, with 11 bases between.

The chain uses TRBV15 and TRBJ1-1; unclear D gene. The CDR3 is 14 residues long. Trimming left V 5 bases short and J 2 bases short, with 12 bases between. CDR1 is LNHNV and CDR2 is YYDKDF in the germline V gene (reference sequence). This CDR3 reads CATSLAPRNTEAFF. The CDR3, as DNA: TGTGCCACCAGCCTGGCCCCGCGAAACACTGAAGCTTTCTTT.

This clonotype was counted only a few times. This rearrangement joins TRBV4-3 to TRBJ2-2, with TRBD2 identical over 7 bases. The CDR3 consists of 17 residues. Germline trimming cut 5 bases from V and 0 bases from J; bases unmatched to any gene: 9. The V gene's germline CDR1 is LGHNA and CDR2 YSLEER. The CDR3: CASSFAPGGTNTGELFF. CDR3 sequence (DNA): TGCGCCAGCAGCTTTGCGCCGGGGGGTACGAACACCGGGGAGCTGTTTTTT.

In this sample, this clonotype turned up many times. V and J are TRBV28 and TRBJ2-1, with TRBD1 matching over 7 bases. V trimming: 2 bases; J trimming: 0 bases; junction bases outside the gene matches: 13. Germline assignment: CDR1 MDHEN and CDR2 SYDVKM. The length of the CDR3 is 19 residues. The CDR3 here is CASSLPPKGTAYSYNEQFF. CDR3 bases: TGTGCCAGCAGTTTACCCCCCAAAGGGACAGCTTACTCCTACAATGAGCAGTTCTTC.

The CDR3 here is CASSLSTSGKYF. CDR3 bases: TGTGCCAGCAGTTTATCGACTAGCGGGAAGTACTTC. The V gene is TRBV28, the J gene TRBJ2-7, with TRBD2 matching over 11 bases. The length of the CDR3 is 12 residues. V was clipped by 1 base and J by 11 bases; unmatched bases: 1. Per germline, CDR1 MDHEN and CDR2 SYDVKM.

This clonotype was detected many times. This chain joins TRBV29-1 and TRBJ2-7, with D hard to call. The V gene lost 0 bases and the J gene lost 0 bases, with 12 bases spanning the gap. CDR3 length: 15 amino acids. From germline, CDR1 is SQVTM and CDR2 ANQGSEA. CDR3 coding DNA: TGCAGCGTTGAAGATAGGCACGGCCACTCCTACGAGCAGTACTTC. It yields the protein CSVEDRHGHSYEQYF.

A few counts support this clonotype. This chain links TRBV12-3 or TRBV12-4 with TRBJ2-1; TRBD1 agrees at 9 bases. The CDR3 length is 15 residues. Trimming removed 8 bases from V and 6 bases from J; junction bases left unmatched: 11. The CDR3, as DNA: TGTGCCAGCGTCGCCCGGGACAGGGTAGTCAATGAGCAGTTCTTC. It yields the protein CASVARDRVVNEQFF.

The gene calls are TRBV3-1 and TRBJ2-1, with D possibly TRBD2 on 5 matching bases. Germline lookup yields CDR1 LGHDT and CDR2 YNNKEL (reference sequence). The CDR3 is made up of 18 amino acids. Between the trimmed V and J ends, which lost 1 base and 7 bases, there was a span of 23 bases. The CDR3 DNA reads TGTGCCAGCAGCCAAGTCACCGCGGCAGTAGGGAGCTTTAATGAGCAGTTCTTC. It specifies CASSQVTAAVGSFNEQFF.

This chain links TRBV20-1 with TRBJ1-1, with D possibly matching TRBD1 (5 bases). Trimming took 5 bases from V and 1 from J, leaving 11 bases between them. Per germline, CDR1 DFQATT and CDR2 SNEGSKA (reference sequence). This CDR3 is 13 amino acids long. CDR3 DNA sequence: TGCAGTGCTTCCCGGGACTCGAACACTGAAGCTTTCTTT. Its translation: CSASRDSNTEAFF.

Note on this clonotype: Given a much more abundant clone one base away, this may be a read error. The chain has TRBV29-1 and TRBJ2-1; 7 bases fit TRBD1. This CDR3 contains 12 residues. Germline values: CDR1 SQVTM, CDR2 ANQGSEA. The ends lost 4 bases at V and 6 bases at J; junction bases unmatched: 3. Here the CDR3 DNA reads TGCAGCGTTGGCAGGGGGACCAATGAGCAGTTCTTC. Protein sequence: CSVGRGTNEQFF.

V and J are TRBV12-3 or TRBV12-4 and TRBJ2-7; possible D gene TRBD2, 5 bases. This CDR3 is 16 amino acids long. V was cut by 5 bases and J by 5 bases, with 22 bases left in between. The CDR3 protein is CASSEKRVRSGNEQYF. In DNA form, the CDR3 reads TGTGCCAGCAGTGAGAAGAGGGTCCGCTCGGGGAACGAGCAGTACTTC.

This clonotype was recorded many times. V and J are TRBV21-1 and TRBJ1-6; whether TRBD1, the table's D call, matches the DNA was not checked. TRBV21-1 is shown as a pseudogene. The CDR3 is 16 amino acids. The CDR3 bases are TGTGCCAGCAGCAAAGAGGGGGGTCCGATTAATTCACCCCTCCACTTT. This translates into CASSKEGGPINSPLHF.

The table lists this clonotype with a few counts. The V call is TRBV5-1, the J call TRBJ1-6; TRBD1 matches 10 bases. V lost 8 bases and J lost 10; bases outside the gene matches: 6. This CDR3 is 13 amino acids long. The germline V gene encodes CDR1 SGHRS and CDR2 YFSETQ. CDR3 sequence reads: CARGTGEYSPLHF. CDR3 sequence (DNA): TGCGCCAGAGGGACAGGGGAGTACTCACCCCTCCACTTT.

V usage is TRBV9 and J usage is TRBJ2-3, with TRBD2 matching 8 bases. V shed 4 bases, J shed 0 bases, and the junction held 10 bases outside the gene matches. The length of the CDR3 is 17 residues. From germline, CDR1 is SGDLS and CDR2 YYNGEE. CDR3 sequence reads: CASSLAGGFTSTDTQYF. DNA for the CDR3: TGTGCCAGCAGCCTCGCGGGGGGATTTACTAGCACAGATACGCAGTATTTT.

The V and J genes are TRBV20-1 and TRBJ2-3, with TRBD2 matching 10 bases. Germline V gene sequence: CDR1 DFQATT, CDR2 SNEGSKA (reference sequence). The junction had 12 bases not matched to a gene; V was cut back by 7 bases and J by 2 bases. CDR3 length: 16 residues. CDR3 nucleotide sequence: TGCAGTGGAAAGTGGCTAGCGGGAGCCCTCACAGATACGCAGTATTTT. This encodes CSGKWLAGALTDTQYF.

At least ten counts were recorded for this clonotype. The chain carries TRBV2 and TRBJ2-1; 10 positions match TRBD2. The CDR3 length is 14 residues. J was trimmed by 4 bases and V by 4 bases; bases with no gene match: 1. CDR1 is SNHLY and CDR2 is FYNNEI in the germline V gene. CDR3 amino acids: CASSGTSGYNEQFF. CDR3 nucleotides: TGTGCCAGCAGTGGGACTAGCGGTTACAATGAGCAGTTCTTC.

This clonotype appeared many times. In DNA, the CDR3 is TGTGCCAGCAGCTTAGGGACAGGGAACAATCAGCCCCAGCATTTT. Translated: CASSLGTGNNQPQHF. The chain has TRBV13 and TRBJ1-5; TRBD1 matches 7 bases. The germline V gene encodes CDR1 PRHDT and CDR2 FYEKMQ (reference sequence). The CDR3 loop spans 15 amino acids. The trim removed 0 bases at V and 3 bases at J, leaving 2 bases unmatched.

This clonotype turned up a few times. The chain's CDR3 is CASSLARTFDEQYF. CDR3 nucleotide sequence: TGCGCCAGCAGCTTGGCTAGGACATTCGACGAGCAGTACTTC. The chain uses TRBV5-1 and TRBJ2-7, with a tentative D call TRBD1 (5 bases). Germline V gives CDR1 SGHRS, CDR2 YFSETQ. V was pared by 0 bases and J by 5 bases, with 12 bases between. The CDR3 totals 14 residues.

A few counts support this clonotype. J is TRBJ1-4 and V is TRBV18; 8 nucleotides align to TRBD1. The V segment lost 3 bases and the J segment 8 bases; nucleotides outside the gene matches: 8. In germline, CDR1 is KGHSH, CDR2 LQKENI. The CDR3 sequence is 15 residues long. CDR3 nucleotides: TGTGCCAGCTCACCCCCGGACAGGGACGGCGAAAAACTGTTTTTT. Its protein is CASSPPDRDGEKLFF.

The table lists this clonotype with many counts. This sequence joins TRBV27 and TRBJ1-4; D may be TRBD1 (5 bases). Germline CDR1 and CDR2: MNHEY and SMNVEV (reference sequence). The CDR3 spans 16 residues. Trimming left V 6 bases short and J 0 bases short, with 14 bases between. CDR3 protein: CASSRGVGATNEKLFF. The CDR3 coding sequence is TGTGCCAGCAGCAGAGGGGTCGGGGCAACTAATGAAAAACTGTTTTTT.

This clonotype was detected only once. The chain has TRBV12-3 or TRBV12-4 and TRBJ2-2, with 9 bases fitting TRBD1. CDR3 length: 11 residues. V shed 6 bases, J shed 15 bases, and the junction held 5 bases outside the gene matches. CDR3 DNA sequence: TGTGCCAGCAGGCGGGACAGGGCGATGTTTTTT. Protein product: CASRRDRAMFF.

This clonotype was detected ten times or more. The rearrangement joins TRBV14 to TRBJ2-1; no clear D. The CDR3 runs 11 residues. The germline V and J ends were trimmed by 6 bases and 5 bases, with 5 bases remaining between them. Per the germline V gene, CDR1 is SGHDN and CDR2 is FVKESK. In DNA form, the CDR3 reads TGTGCCAGCAGTCGGGACAATGAGCAGTTCTTC. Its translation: CASSRDNEQFF.

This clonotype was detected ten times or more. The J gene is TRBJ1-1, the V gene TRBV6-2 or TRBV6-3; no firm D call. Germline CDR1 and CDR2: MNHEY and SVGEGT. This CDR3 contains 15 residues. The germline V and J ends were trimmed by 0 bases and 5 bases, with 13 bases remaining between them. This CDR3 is CASSYSKVGQTEAFF. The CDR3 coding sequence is TGTGCCAGCAGTTACTCGAAGGTTGGGCAAACTGAAGCTTTCTTT.

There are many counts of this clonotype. The CDR3 DNA is TGCAGCGTTGAGGGTTATGCTAACTATGGCTACACCTTC. It translates to CSVEGYANYGYTF. This chain joins TRBV29-1 and TRBJ1-2; D is ambiguous. CDR1 is SQVTM, CDR2 ANQGSEA, per germline. Trimming removed 3 bases from V and 0 bases from J, with 8 bases in between. The CDR3 is made up of 13 amino acids.

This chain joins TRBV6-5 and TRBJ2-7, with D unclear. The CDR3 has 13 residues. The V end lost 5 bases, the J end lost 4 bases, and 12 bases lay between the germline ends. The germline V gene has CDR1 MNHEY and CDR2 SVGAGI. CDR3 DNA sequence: TGTGCCAGCAGTAGAGGACGGAATTACGAGCAGTACTTC. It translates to CASSRGRNYEQYF.